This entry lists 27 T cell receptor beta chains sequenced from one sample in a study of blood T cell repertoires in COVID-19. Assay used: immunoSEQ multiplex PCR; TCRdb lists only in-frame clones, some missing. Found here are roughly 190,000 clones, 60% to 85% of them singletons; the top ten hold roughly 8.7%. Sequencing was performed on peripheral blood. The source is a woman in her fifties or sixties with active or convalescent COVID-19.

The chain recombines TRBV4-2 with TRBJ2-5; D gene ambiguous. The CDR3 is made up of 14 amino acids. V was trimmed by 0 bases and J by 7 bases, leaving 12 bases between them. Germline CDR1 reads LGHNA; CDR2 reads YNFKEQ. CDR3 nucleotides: TGTGCCAGCAGCCAAGATCGTGATAGCAGGACCCAGTACTTC. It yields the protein CASSQDRDSRTQYF.

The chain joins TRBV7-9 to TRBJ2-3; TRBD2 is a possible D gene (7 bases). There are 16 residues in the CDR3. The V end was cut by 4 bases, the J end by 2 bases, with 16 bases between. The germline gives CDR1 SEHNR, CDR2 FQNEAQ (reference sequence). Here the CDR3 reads CASSSRGGPVTDTQYF. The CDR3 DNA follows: TGTGCCAGCAGCTCAAGGGGGGGGCCTGTCACAGATACGCAGTATTTT.

CDR3 region: CASSQGVGDSPLHF. The CDR3 DNA sequence: TGTGCCAGCTCTCAGGGGGTAGGGGATTCACCCCTCCACTTT. V is TRBV18 and J is TRBJ1-6; TRBD1 aligns across 7 bases. V gave up 6 bases and J gave up 8 bases; unmatched junction bases: 7. CDR3 length: 14 residues. Germline V gene sequence: CDR1 KGHSH, CDR2 LQKENI.

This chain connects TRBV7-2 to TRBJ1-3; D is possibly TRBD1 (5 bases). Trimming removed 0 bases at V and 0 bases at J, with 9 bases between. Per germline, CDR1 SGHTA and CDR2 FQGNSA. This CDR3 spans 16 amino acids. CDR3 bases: TGTGCCAGCAGCTTAGCGGGGGGTAACTCTGGAAACACCATATATTTT. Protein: CASSLAGGNSGNTIYF. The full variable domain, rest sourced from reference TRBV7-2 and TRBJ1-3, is GAGVSQSPSNKVTEKGKDVELRCDPISGHTALYWYRQSLGQGLEFLIYFQGNSAPDKSGLPSDRFSAERTGGSVSTLTIQRTQQEDSAVYLCASSLAGGNSGNTIYFGEGSWLTVV.

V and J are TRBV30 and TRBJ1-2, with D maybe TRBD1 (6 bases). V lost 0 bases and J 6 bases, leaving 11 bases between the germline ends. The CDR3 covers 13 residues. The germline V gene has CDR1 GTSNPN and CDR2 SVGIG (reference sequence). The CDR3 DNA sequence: TGTGCCTGGAGTGTACAAAGGGGGAATGGCTACACCTTC. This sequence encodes CAWSVQRGNGYTF.

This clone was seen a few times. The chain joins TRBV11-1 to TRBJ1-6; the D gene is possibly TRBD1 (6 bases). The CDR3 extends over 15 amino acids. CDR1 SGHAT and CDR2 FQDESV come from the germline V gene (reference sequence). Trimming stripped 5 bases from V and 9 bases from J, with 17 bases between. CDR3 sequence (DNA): TGTGCCAGCAGCCGCTATACAGGGTTGGGTTCACCCCTCCACTTT. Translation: CASSRYTGLGSPLHF.

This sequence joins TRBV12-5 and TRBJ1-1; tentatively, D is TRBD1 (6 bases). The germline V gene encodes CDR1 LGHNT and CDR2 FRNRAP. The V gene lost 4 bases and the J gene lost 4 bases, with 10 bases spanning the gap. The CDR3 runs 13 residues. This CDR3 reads CASGSGVGTEAFF. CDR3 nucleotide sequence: TGTGCTAGTGGTTCAGGGGTAGGCACTGAAGCTTTCTTT.

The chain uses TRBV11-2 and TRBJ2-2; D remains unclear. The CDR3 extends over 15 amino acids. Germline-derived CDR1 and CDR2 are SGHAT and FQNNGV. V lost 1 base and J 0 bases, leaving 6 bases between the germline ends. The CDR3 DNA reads TGTGCCAGCAGCTTAGTGCAGGCGAACACCGGGGAGCTGTTTTTT. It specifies CASSLVQANTGELFF.

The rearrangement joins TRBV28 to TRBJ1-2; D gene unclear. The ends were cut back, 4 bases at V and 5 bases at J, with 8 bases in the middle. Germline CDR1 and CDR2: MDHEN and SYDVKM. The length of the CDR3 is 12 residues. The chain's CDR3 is CASSSGGYGYTF. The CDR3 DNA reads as TGTGCCAGCAGTTCGGGAGGTTATGGCTACACCTTC.

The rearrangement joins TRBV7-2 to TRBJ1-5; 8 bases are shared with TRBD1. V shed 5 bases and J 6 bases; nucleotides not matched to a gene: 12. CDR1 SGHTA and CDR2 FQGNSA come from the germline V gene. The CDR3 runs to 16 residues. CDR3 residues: CASSLWAQGAGQPQHF. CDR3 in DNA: TGTGCCAGCAGCCTCTGGGCGCAGGGGGCTGGTCAGCCCCAGCATTTT.

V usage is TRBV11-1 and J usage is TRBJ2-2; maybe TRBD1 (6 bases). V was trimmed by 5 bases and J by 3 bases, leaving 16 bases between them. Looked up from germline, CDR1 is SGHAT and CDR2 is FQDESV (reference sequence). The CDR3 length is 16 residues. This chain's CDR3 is CASSPLDSYDTGELFF. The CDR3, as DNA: TGTGCCAGCAGCCCTCTGGACAGCTACGACACCGGGGAGCTGTTTTTT.

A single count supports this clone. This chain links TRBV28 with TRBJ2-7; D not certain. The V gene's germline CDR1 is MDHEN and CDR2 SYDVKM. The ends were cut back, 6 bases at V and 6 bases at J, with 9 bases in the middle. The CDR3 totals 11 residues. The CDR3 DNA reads TGTGCCAGCAGCATCAGTCGCGAGCAGTACTTC. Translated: CASSISREQYF.

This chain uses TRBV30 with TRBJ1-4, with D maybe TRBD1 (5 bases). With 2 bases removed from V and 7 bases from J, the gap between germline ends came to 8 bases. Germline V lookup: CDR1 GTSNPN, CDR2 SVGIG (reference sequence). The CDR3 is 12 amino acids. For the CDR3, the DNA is TGTGCCTGGAGTCCCCAGGGTGAAAAACTGTTTTTT. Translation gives CAWSPQGEKLFF. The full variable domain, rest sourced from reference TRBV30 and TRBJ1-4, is SQTIHQWPATLVQPVGSPLSLECTVEGTSNPNLYWYRQAAGRGLQLLFYSVGIGQISSEVPQNLSASRPQDRQFILSSKKLLLSDSGFYLCAWSPQGEKLFFGSGTQLSVL.

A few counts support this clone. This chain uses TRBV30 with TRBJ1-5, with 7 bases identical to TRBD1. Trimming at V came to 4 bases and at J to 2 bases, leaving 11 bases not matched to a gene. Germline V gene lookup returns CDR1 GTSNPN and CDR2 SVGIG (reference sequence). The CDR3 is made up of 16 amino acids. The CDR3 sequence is CAWNRGTGDGNQPQHF. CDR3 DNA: TGTGCCTGGAACCGGGGAACAGGGGACGGCAATCAGCCCCAGCATTTT.

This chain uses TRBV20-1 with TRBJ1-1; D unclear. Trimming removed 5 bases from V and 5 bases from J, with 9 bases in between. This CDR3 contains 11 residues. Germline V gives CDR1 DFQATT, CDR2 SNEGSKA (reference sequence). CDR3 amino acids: CSASRPTEAFF. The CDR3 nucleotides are TGCAGTGCTTCGAGGCCGACTGAAGCTTTCTTT.

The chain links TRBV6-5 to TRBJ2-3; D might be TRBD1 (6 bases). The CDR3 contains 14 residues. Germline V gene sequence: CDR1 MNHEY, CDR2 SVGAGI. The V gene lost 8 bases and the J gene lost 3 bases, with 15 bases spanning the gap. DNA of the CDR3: TGTGCCAGCCGAAGAACAGGGAGTACAGATACGCAGTATTTT. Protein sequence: CASRRTGSTDTQYF.

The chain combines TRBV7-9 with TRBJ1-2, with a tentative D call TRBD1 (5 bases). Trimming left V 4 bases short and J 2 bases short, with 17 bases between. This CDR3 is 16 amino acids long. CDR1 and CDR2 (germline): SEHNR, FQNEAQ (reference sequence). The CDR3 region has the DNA TGTGCCAGCAGCTCAACCGACAGCCCAAGGAACTATGGCTACACCTTC. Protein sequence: CASSSTDSPRNYGYTF.

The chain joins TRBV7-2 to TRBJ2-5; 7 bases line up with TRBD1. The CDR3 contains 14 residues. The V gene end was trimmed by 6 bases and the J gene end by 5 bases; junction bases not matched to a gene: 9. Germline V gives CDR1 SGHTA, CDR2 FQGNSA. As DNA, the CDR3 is TGTGCCAGCAGTGATACAGGGGTGGCGGAGACCCAGTACTTC. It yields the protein CASSDTGVAETQYF.

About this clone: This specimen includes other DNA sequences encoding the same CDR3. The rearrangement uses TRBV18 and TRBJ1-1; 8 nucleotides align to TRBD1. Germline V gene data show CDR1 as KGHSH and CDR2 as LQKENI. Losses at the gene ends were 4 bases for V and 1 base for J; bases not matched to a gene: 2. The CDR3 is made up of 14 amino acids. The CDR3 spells CASSRDRKNTEAFF. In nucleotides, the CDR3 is TGTGCCAGCTCACGGGACAGGAAGAACACTGAAGCTTTCTTT.

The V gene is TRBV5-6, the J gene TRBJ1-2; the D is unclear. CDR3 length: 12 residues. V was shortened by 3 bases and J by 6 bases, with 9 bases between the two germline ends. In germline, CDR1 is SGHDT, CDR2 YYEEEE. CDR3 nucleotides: TGTGCCAGCAGCTCTGGCTTCGATGGCTACACCTTC. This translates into CASSSGFDGYTF. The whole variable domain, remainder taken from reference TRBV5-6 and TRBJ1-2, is DAGVTQSPTHLIKTRGQQVTLRCSPKSGHDTVSWYQQALGQGPQFIFQYYEEEERQRGNFPDRFSGHQFPNYSSELNVNALLLGDSALYLCASSSGFDGYTFGSGTRLTVV.

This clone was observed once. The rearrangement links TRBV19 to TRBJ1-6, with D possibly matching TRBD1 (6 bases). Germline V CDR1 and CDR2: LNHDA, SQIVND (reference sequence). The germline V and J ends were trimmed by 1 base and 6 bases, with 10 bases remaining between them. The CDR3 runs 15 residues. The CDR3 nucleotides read TGTGCCAGTAGTATAGCGGGACACCTTAATTCACCCCTCCACTTT. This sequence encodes CASSIAGHLNSPLHF. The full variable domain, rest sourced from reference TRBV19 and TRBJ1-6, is DGGITQSPKYLFRKEGQNVTLSCEQNLNHDAMYWYRQDPGQGLRLIYYSQIVNDFQKGDIAEGYSVSREKKESFPLTVTSAQKNPTAFYLCASSIAGHLNSPLHFGNGTRLTVT.

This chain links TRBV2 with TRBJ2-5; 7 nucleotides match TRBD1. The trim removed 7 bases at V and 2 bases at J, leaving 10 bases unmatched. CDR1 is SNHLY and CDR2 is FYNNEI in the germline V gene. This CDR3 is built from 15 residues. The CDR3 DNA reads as TGTGCCAGCATCAGACAGGGATCGCCACAAGAGACCCAGTACTTC. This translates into CASIRQGSPQETQYF. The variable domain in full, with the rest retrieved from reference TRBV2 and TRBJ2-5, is EPEVTQTPSHQVTQMGQEVILRCVPISNHLYFYWYRQILGQKVEFLVSFYNNEISEKSEIFDDQFSVERPDGSNFTLKIRSTKLEDSAMYFCASIRQGSPQETQYFGPGTRLLVL.

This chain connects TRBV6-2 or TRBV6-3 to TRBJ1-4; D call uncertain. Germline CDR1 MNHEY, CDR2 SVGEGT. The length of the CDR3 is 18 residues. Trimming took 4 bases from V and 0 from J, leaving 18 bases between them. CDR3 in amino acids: CASSSIGRRRATNEKLFF. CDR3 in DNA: TGTGCCAGCAGTTCCATAGGGAGAAGACGGGCAACTAATGAAAAACTGTTTTTT.

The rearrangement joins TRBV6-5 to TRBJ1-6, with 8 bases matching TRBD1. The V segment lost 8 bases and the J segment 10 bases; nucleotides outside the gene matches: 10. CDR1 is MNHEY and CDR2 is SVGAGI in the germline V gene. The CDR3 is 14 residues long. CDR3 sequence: CASSPGQGRSPLHF. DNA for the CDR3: TGTGCCAGCTCCCCCGGACAGGGAAGGTCACCCCTCCACTTT.

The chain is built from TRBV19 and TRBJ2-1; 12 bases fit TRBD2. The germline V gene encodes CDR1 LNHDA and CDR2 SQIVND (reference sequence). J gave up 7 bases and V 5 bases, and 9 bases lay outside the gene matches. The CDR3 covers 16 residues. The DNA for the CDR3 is TGTGCCAGTAGTGACACTAGCGGGGGGCCCGGGAATGAGCAGTTCTTC. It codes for CASSDTSGGPGNEQFF.

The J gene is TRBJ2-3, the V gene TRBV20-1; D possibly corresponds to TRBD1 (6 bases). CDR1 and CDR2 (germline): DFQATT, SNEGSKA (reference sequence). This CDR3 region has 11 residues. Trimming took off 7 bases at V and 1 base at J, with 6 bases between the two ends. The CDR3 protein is CSGQGTDTQYF. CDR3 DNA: TGCAGTGGACAGGGCACAGATACGCAGTATTTT.

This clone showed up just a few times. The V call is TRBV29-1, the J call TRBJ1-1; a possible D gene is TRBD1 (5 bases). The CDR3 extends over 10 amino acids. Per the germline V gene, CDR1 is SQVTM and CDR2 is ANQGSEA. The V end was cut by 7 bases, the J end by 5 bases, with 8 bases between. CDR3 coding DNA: TGCAGCGGACAGCCTACTGAAGCTTTCTTT. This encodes CSGQPTEAFF.